This is a list of T cell receptor beta chains from one sample in a study of cytomegalovirus exposure and HLA in healthy donors. Clones were read by immunoSEQ multiplex PCR, and TCRdb kept only the in-frame ones, dropping some. The sample lists approximately 120,000 clones, about 81% occurring once. The sample comprised PBMCs. These receptors originate from a woman in her twenties or thirties in good health and CMV-seronegative. Each CDR3 is given with its conserved first and last residue. Each record gives: clone size, D gene, V gene, J gene, CDR3 DNA, CDR3 protein. A D gene is named only where the DNA matches it firmly. Size is stated for part of the rows, as once, few or many counts, or as a class when the clone is expanded.

abundance: NA; d_gene: NA; v_gene: TRBV11-2; j_gene: TRBJ2-7; CDR3nt: TGTGCCAGCAGCACGGTTTCAGGGGTATCCTACGAGCAGTACTTC; CDR3aa: CASSTVSGVSYEQYF
abundance: NA; d_gene: TRBD2; v_gene: TRBV7-9; j_gene: TRBJ2-2; CDR3nt: TGTGCCAGCAGCGAAACGGGACTAGCGGGAATCACCGGGGAGCTGTTTTTT; CDR3aa: CASSETGLAGITGELFF
abundance: NA; d_gene: TRBD2; v_gene: TRBV10-3; j_gene: TRBJ2-5; CDR3nt: TGTGCCATCAGCGCCGGGACTAGCGGGAGTGGAGAGACCCAGTACTTC; CDR3aa: CAISAGTSGSGETQYF
abundance: NA; d_gene: NA; v_gene: TRBV4-1; j_gene: TRBJ2-1; CDR3nt: TGCGCCAGCAGCCAACCTACCCGTCTATCCCGAAATCGGAATGAGCAGTTCTTC; CDR3aa: CASSQPTRLSRNRNEQFF
abundance: NA; d_gene: TRBD1; v_gene: TRBV5-4; j_gene: TRBJ2-7; CDR3nt: TGTGCCAGCAGCCCCTCGGACAGGTCCCCCTTCGAGCAGTACTTC; CDR3aa: CASSPSDRSPFEQYF
abundance: once; d_gene: NA; v_gene: TRBV21-1; j_gene: TRBJ2-3; CDR3nt: TGTGCCAGCAGCAAAGGATGGGCAGGGTTGTGGACAGATACGCAGTATTTT; CDR3aa: CASSKGWAGLWTDTQYF
abundance: once; d_gene: NA; v_gene: TRBV6-4; j_gene: TRBJ2-3; CDR3nt: TGTGCCAGCAGTGGAACGGGGGAGAGTACGCAGTATTTT; CDR3aa: CASSGTGESTQYF
abundance: NA; d_gene: TRBD2; v_gene: TRBV4-1; j_gene: TRBJ2-1; CDR3nt: TGCGCCAGCAGCCGGACACTAGCGGGAAACTACAATGAGCAGTTCTTC; CDR3aa: CASSRTLAGNYNEQFF
abundance: NA; d_gene: TRBD1; v_gene: TRBV6-5; j_gene: TRBJ1-2; CDR3nt: TGTGCCAGCAGTAACTCCAGGGGGCTGGGTGACTACACCTTC; CDR3aa: CASSNSRGLGDYTF
abundance: NA; d_gene: NA; v_gene: TRBV30; j_gene: TRBJ2-2; CDR3nt: TGTGCCTGGAGAGCCCCAGGCGGGTCAAACACCGGGGAGCTGTTTTTT; CDR3aa: CAWRAPGGSNTGELFF
abundance: NA; d_gene: TRBD2; v_gene: TRBV7-9; j_gene: TRBJ2-2; CDR3nt: TGTGCCAGCAGCCCCGCCGGGGGGATCTCCGGGGAGCTGTTTTTT; CDR3aa: CASSPAGGISGELFF
abundance: NA; d_gene: TRBD2; v_gene: TRBV7-2; j_gene: TRBJ2-1; CDR3nt: TGTGCCAGCAGCCCATCCAAATTACTAGCGGGAGGGCCGAATGAGCAGTTCTTC; CDR3aa: CASSPSKLLAGGPNEQFF
abundance: NA; d_gene: TRBD1; v_gene: TRBV7-8; j_gene: TRBJ1-1; CDR3nt: TGTGCCAGCAGCCTAGGACAGGGGTCGGGGGCCACTGAAGCTTTCTTT; CDR3aa: CASSLGQGSGATEAFF
abundance: NA; d_gene: NA; v_gene: TRBV2; j_gene: TRBJ2-2; CDR3nt: NA; CDR3aa: CASILEYAGELFF
abundance: NA; d_gene: NA; v_gene: TRBV18; j_gene: TRBJ2-3; CDR3nt: TGTGCCAGCTCACCACAGGACAGAGATACGCAGTATTTT; CDR3aa: CASSPQDRDTQYF
abundance: NA; d_gene: NA; v_gene: TRBV25-1; j_gene: TRBJ2-5; CDR3nt: TGTGCCAGCAGTGAGGCAGGGATAGAGACCCAGTACTTC; CDR3aa: CASSEAGIETQYF
abundance: few; d_gene: NA; v_gene: TRBV7-9; j_gene: TRBJ2-7; CDR3nt: TGTGCCAGCAGCCTTGGGGCGAAACCCTACGAGCAGTACTTC; CDR3aa: CASSLGAKPYEQYF
abundance: NA; d_gene: TRBD1; v_gene: TRBV19; j_gene: TRBJ2-7; CDR3nt: TGTGCCAGTAGGGACCTGGGGACAGCCTCCTCCTACGAGCAGTACTTC; CDR3aa: CASRDLGTASSYEQYF
abundance: NA; d_gene: TRBD1; v_gene: TRBV6-1; j_gene: TRBJ2-2; CDR3nt: TGTGCCAGCAGTGAAAGACGGGACAGAACGGGCACCGGGGAGCTGTTTTTT; CDR3aa: CASSERRDRTGTGELFF
abundance: NA; d_gene: NA; v_gene: TRBV21-1; j_gene: TRBJ2-2; CDR3nt: TGTGCCAGCAGCAATACCCTCCAGCTAGCGGACCACACCGGGGAGCTGTTTTTT; CDR3aa: CASSNTLQLADHTGELFF
abundance: NA; d_gene: NA; v_gene: TRBV11-2; j_gene: TRBJ2-3; CDR3nt: TGTGCCAGCAGCTTAGTGGGGGGGCCTGGTTGGACAGATACGCAGTATTTT; CDR3aa: CASSLVGGPGWTDTQYF
abundance: NA; d_gene: TRBD1; v_gene: TRBV27; j_gene: TRBJ2-7; CDR3nt: TGTGCCAGCAGTACTCCCTGGACAGGGGAACAGGCCTTC; CDR3aa: CASSTPWTGEQAF
abundance: NA; d_gene: NA; v_gene: TRBV30; j_gene: TRBJ2-4; CDR3nt: TGTGCCTGGAGCCGCAGGGCAAGATTGGCGCAGGCCAAAAACATTCAGTACTTC; CDR3aa: CAWSRRARLAQAKNIQYF
abundance: NA; d_gene: NA; v_gene: TRBV11-2; j_gene: TRBJ1-1; CDR3nt: TGTGCCAGCAGCTTAGACATCGAAGCTTTCTTT; CDR3aa: CASSLDIEAFF
abundance: NA; d_gene: NA; v_gene: TRBV29-1; j_gene: TRBJ2-5; CDR3nt: TGCAGCGTTTCTCCCGGGGGTCAAGAGACCCAGTACTTC; CDR3aa: CSVSPGGQETQYF
abundance: few; d_gene: NA; v_gene: TRBV27; j_gene: TRBJ1-2; CDR3nt: TGTGCCAGCAGTCCCAACAGGGATAGGGGCTACACCTTC; CDR3aa: CASSPNRDRGYTF
abundance: NA; d_gene: TRBD1; v_gene: TRBV7-9; j_gene: TRBJ1-1; CDR3nt: TGTGCCAGCAGCGCAGGGACAGGGGCGAACACTGAAGCTTTCTTT; CDR3aa: CASSAGTGANTEAFF
abundance: NA; d_gene: NA; v_gene: TRBV6-5; j_gene: TRBJ1-2; CDR3nt: TGTGCCAGCAGTTCGAGATATGGCTACACCTTC; CDR3aa: CASSSRYGYTF
abundance: few; d_gene: TRBD1; v_gene: TRBV7-2; j_gene: TRBJ1-2; CDR3nt: TGTGCCAGCAGCGATCCCGGGACAGGAAACTATGGCTACACCTTC; CDR3aa: CASSDPGTGNYGYTF
abundance: NA; d_gene: NA; v_gene: TRBV30; j_gene: TRBJ1-5; CDR3nt: TGTGCCTGGAGTAGAGAGACAGGCCCGTGGCCCCAGCATTTT; CDR3aa: CAWSRETGPWPQHF
abundance: NA; d_gene: TRBD2; v_gene: TRBV6-6; j_gene: TRBJ2-3; CDR3nt: TGTGCCAGCAGCCCCGGGGGGTTCGGCACAGATACGCAGTATTTT; CDR3aa: CASSPGGFGTDTQYF
abundance: once; d_gene: NA; v_gene: TRBV21-1; j_gene: TRBJ2-7; CDR3nt: TGTGCCAGCAGCAAAACAGCAAGGGGGGGGCCGACTAGCGGCTCCTACGAGCAGTACTTC; CDR3aa: CASSKTARGGPTSGSYEQYF
abundance: NA; d_gene: TRBD1; v_gene: TRBV19; j_gene: TRBJ1-6; CDR3nt: TGTGCCAGTAGGATCCGGGACAGCAATTCACCCCTCCACTTT; CDR3aa: CASRIRDSNSPLHF
abundance: NA; d_gene: TRBD2; v_gene: TRBV4-2; j_gene: TRBJ2-1; CDR3nt: TGTGCCAGCAGCCAAGTACGCGGGAGGTCCTACAATGAGCAGTTCTTC; CDR3aa: CASSQVRGRSYNEQFF
abundance: once; d_gene: NA; v_gene: TRBV4-1; j_gene: TRBJ2-5; CDR3nt: TGCGCCAGCAGCCAAGGGGGAGGTACGTTCTCGGAGACCCAGTACTTC; CDR3aa: CASSQGGGTFSETQYF
abundance: NA; d_gene: TRBD2; v_gene: TRBV4-1; j_gene: TRBJ2-2; CDR3nt: TGCGCCAGCAGCCAAGTAGGGCTAGCGGAGAACACCGGGGAGCTGTTTTTT; CDR3aa: CASSQVGLAENTGELFF
abundance: once; d_gene: TRBD1; v_gene: TRBV6-1; j_gene: TRBJ1-4; CDR3nt: TGTGCCAGCAGAGCAGACAGGGGAGGTCATGAAAAACTGTTTTTT; CDR3aa: CASRADRGGHEKLFF
abundance: few; d_gene: TRBD1; v_gene: TRBV27; j_gene: TRBJ2-7; CDR3nt: TGTGCCAGCAGTTTAGGACAGGGGCTACGCGAGCAGTACTTC; CDR3aa: CASSLGQGLREQYF
abundance: NA; d_gene: TRBD1; v_gene: TRBV19; j_gene: TRBJ1-2; CDR3nt: TGTGCCAGTAGTACCATAAGGACAGGCGGAAGAGGTAGCTACACCTTC; CDR3aa: CASSTIRTGGRGSYTF
abundance: NA; d_gene: NA; v_gene: TRBV28; j_gene: TRBJ1-6; CDR3nt: TGTGCCAGCACGACAAATTATAATTCACCCCTCCACTTT; CDR3aa: CASTTNYNSPLHF
abundance: NA; d_gene: NA; v_gene: TRBV9; j_gene: TRBJ2-3; CDR3nt: TGTGCCAGCAGCCCCGGTGGCGGAAGCACAGATACGCAGTATTTT; CDR3aa: CASSPGGGSTDTQYF
abundance: NA; d_gene: TRBD1; v_gene: TRBV6-5; j_gene: TRBJ2-1; CDR3nt: TGTGCCAGCAGTTACTCTATCGGACAGGGCTACAATGAGCAGTTCTTC; CDR3aa: CASSYSIGQGYNEQFF
abundance: NA; d_gene: TRBD2; v_gene: TRBV6-1; j_gene: TRBJ2-7; CDR3nt: TGTGCCAGCACCCCCAGCGGGGTGGGCGAGCAGTACTTC; CDR3aa: CASTPSGVGEQYF
abundance: NA; d_gene: TRBD1; v_gene: TRBV9; j_gene: TRBJ2-1; CDR3nt: TGTGCCAGCAGCGGGGGGACAGGGGCTTACAATGAGCAGTTCTTC; CDR3aa: CASSGGTGAYNEQFF
abundance: NA; d_gene: TRBD2; v_gene: TRBV7-9; j_gene: TRBJ2-7; CDR3nt: TGTGCCAGCAGCTTATGGGAGGGTATCTCCTACGAGCAGTACTTC; CDR3aa: CASSLWEGISYEQYF
abundance: NA; d_gene: NA; v_gene: TRBV29-1; j_gene: TRBJ2-6; CDR3nt: TGCAGCGTTGTTCAGGGGTCAGGGGCCAACGTCCTGACTTTC; CDR3aa: CSVVQGSGANVLTF
abundance: NA; d_gene: NA; v_gene: TRBV25-1; j_gene: TRBJ1-6; CDR3nt: TGTGCCAGCAGTGTTACCAGTAATTCACCCCTCCACTTT; CDR3aa: CASSVTSNSPLHF
abundance: NA; d_gene: NA; v_gene: TRBV7-9; j_gene: TRBJ1-1; CDR3nt: TGTGCCAGCAGCTTATCCCTAGGGAACACTGAAGCTTTCTTT; CDR3aa: CASSLSLGNTEAFF
abundance: NA; d_gene: NA; v_gene: TRBV19; j_gene: TRBJ2-2; CDR3nt: TGTGCCAGTAGTATGATTCCCGGGGGTGGGACCGGGGAGCTGTTTTTT; CDR3aa: CASSMIPGGGTGELFF
abundance: NA; d_gene: NA; v_gene: TRBV4-2; j_gene: TRBJ1-3; CDR3nt: TGTGCCAGCAGCCAAGTGGGGGCCACTACTGGAAACACCATATATTTT; CDR3aa: CASSQVGATTGNTIYF
abundance: NA; d_gene: NA; v_gene: TRBV10-3; j_gene: TRBJ1-3; CDR3nt: TGTGCCATCAGGGGAGGGGACTCAGGCCACTCTGGAAACACCATATATTTT; CDR3aa: CAIRGGDSGHSGNTIYF
abundance: few; d_gene: NA; v_gene: TRBV6-1; j_gene: TRBJ2-1; CDR3nt: TGTGCCAGCAGTGAATCGCAGGGTCTTTCCTACAATGAGCAGTTCTTC; CDR3aa: CASSESQGLSYNEQFF